The 30 T cell receptor beta chains below were found in one sample sequenced in a study of Ad26.COV2.S vaccination and SARS-CoV-2 variants. TCRdb keeps only in-frame clones here, not all; method: immunoSEQ multiplex PCR. The sample lists a few hundred thousand clones; 75% to 90% were seen once. The treatment: some 19 received Ad26.COV2.S at low or high dose, single or two shots; roughly five received placebo; per-sample allocation not given. Day 63 after the first injection of vaccine or placebo was the sampling time. This sample comprised peripheral blood, obtained in a trial of Ad26.COV2.S vaccine versus placebo. The source is a person between 18 and 65 years old who received the Ad26.COV2.S COVID-19 vaccine or a placebo.

The chain has TRBV28 and TRBJ1-4, with D uncertain. CDR1 MDHEN and CDR2 SYDVKM come from the germline V gene. V was trimmed by 7 bases and J by 1 base, leaving 10 bases between them. The CDR3 is 14 residues long. CDR3 nucleotides: TGTGCCAGCAATAGGTTTAGAACTAATGAAAAACTGTTTTTT. Translated: CASNRFRTNEKLFF.

The rearrangement joins TRBV10-3 to TRBJ1-1; no firm D call. Germline lookup yields CDR1 ENHRY and CDR2 SYGVKD. The CDR3 is 13 amino acids. Trimming left V 8 bases short and J 0 bases short, with 10 bases between. CDR3 amino acids: CAIAGLVNTEAFF. Here the CDR3 DNA reads TGTGCCATCGCTGGGCTGGTGAACACTGAAGCTTTCTTT.

V usage is TRBV12-2 and J usage is TRBJ2-7; the D segment call TRBD2 is taken from the table without a DNA check. TRBV12-2 corresponds to a pseudogene. This CDR3 comprises 21 residues. The chain's CDR3 is CASRLDAGRDRGTSGTPPQYF. The CDR3 DNA sequence: TGTGCAAGTCGCTTAGACGCGGGAAGGGACAGGGGCACTAGCGGGACCCCCCCGCAGTACTTC.

The V and J genes are TRBV3-1 (or the pseudogene TRBV3-2) and TRBJ2-5; D gene ambiguous. Germline V gene lookup returns CDR1 LGHDT and CDR2 YNNKEL (reference sequence). The CDR3 length is 15 residues. Trimming removed 0 bases at V and 2 bases at J, with 10 bases between. In nucleotides, the CDR3 is TGTGCCAGCAGCCAAGACGTGGCCCCACAAGAGACCCAGTACTTC. Translated, it gives CASSQDVAPQETQYF.

The chain links TRBV19 to TRBJ2-2; a possible D gene is TRBD2 (7 bases). This CDR3 comprises 16 residues. V dropped 5 bases and J dropped 5 bases, with 18 bases sitting between them. The germline V gene has CDR1 LNHDA and CDR2 SQIVND (reference sequence). The CDR3 protein is CASSPILRGGTGELFF. CDR3 nucleotide sequence: TGTGCCAGTAGTCCTATCCTCAGGGGAGGGACCGGGGAGCTGTTTTTT. The full variable domain, completed using reference TRBV19 and TRBJ2-2, is DGGITQSPKYLFRKEGQNVTLSCEQNLNHDAMYWYRQDPGQGLRLIYYSQIVNDFQKGDIAEGYSVSREKKESFPLTVTSAQKNPTAFYLCASSPILRGGTGELFFGEGSRLTVL.

This clone was found once. This chain connects TRBV27 to TRBJ2-1; D may be TRBD1 or TRBD2 (5 bases each). The germline V gene has CDR1 MNHEY and CDR2 SMNVEV (reference sequence). V lost 2 bases to trimming and J lost 11 bases, with 13 bases between them. The CDR3 length is 13 residues. The CDR3 region is CASSLVTGGQQFF. The CDR3 bases are TGTGCCAGCAGTTTAGTCACAGGAGGACAGCAGTTCTTC.

The rearrangement links TRBV5-8 to TRBJ1-4; TRBD1 is a possible D gene (5 bases). Germline CDR1 is SGHTS and CDR2 is YDEGEE. V lost 4 bases to trimming and J lost 4 bases, with 11 bases between them. The length of the CDR3 is 14 residues. CDR3 nucleotides: TGTGCCAGCAGCCGGAGGGGTCGTAATGAAAAACTGTTTTTT. It codes for CASSRRGRNEKLFF.

V gene TRBV5-6 combines with J gene TRBJ2-7; TRBD2 matches at 7 bases. The CDR3 is made up of 14 amino acids. V lost 4 bases to trimming and J lost 3 bases; unmatched junction nucleotides: 7. Germline assignment: CDR1 SGHDT and CDR2 YYEEEE. The CDR3 nucleotides are TGTGCCAGCAGCGAGGAAGGACTAGGCTACGAGCAGTACTTC. This codes for CASSEEGLGYEQYF.

This clone appeared a single time. The genes are TRBV28 and TRBJ1-5; D uncertain. Trimming took off 5 bases at V and 3 bases at J, with 17 bases between the two ends. CDR1 MDHEN and CDR2 SYDVKM come from the germline V gene. The CDR3 has 16 amino acids. CDR3 amino acids: CASSPPGRGINQPQHF. DNA of the CDR3: TGTGCCAGCAGTCCCCCCGGACGGGGAATCAATCAGCCCCAGCATTTT.

The chain's CDR3 is CASSRGRGDTEAFF. The CDR3, as DNA: TGTGCCAGCAGTCGGGGCAGGGGAGACACTGAAGCTTTCTTT. The chain combines TRBV28 with TRBJ1-1; perhaps TRBD1 as D (6 bases). The germline CDR1 and CDR2 sequences are MDHEN and SYDVKM. V gave up 5 bases and J gave up 3 bases, with 13 bases separating them. The CDR3 contains 14 residues.

The DNA for the CDR3 is TGTGCCAGCAGCCCTGACCCAACCAGGGGAGGGGAGACCCAGTACTTC. This encodes CASSPDPTRGGETQYF. The rearrangement uses TRBV27 and TRBJ2-5; D perhaps matches TRBD2 (7 bases). The CDR3 covers 16 residues. The V gene's germline CDR1 is MNHEY and CDR2 SMNVEV (reference sequence). The V and J ends lost 6 bases and 5 bases respectively, with 22 bases between them.

This rearrangement joins TRBV2 to TRBJ2-1; tentatively, D is TRBD2 (6 bases). This CDR3 spans 14 amino acids. Trimming removed 6 bases from V and 8 bases from J, with 17 bases in between. Per the germline V gene, CDR1 is SNHLY and CDR2 is FYNNEI. This CDR3 reads CASRTVGGFDEQFF. The CDR3 region has the DNA TGTGCCAGCAGGACCGTCGGGGGATTTGATGAGCAGTTCTTC.

The CDR3: CASRSGASSGRGNEQFF. The CDR3 nucleotides are TGCGCCAGCAGGTCGGGGGCCTCTAGCGGGCGAGGCAATGAGCAGTTCTTC. The chain is built from TRBV10-2 and TRBJ2-1; 8 bases fit TRBD2. Per the germline V gene, CDR1 is WSHSY and CDR2 is SAAADI. V lost 6 bases and J lost 6; bases outside the gene matches: 16. This CDR3 has 17 amino acids.

The chain carries TRBV5-1 and TRBJ2-2, with D possibly TRBD2 on 5 matching bases. Trimming removed 0 bases from V and 3 bases from J, with 18 bases in between. This CDR3 is built from 18 residues. Germline-derived CDR1 and CDR2 are SGHRS and YFSETQ. CDR3 DNA: TGCGCCAGCAGCTTGGCCCTAGGTGGGAGAAGGTACACCGGGGAGCTGTTTTTT. This codes for CASSLALGGRRYTGELFF. Using reference TRBV5-1 and TRBJ2-2 for the parts outside the CDR3, the full variable domain is KAGVTQTPRYLIKTRGQQVTLSCSPISGHRSVSWYQQTPGQGLQFLFEYFSETQRNKGNFPGRFSGRQFSNSRSEMNVSTLELGDSALYLCASSLALGGRRYTGELFFGEGSRLTVL.

The chain uses TRBV9 and TRBJ2-7; TRBD1 agrees at 10 bases. With V trimmed by 4 bases and J by 3 bases, 4 bases remained unmatched. The CDR3 runs to 14 residues. CDR1 SGDLS and CDR2 YYNGEE come from the germline V gene. CDR3 nucleotides: TGTGCCAGCAGCCCTGGGACAGGGGTCTACGAGCAGTACTTC. This codes for CASSPGTGVYEQYF. Full variable domain (rest looked up from reference TRBV9 and TRBJ2-7): DSGVTQTPKHLITATGQRVTLRCSPRSGDLSVYWYQQSLDQGLQFLIQYYNGEERAKGNILERFSAQQFPDLHSELNLSSLELGDSALYFCASSPGTGVYEQYFGPGTRLTVT.

In its sample, this clone was seen once. The chain joins TRBV20-1 to TRBJ2-7; TRBD1 matches at 9 bases. CDR1 and CDR2 from the germline V gene are DFQATT and SNEGSKA (reference sequence). This CDR3 region has 15 residues. V shed 3 bases and J 2 bases; nucleotides not matched to a gene: 8. CDR3 nucleotides: TGCAGTGCTAGTCTTCCATGGACAGGGGCCTACGAGCAGTACTTC. Its translation is CSASLPWTGAYEQYF.

V and J are TRBV10-1 and TRBJ2-3, with D perhaps TRBD1 (6 bases). CDR1 is WNHNN and CDR2 is SYGVQD in the germline V gene (reference sequence). The CDR3 extends over 16 amino acids. With 5 bases removed from V and 3 bases from J, the gap between germline ends came to 18 bases. CDR3 amino acids: CASSSTAARGTDTQYF. The CDR3 bases are TGCGCCAGCAGTTCTACCGCAGCGAGGGGGACAGATACGCAGTATTTT.

The chain joins TRBV5-1 to TRBJ2-3; 13 nucleotides agree with TRBD2. Germline values: CDR1 SGHRS, CDR2 YFSETQ. The CDR3 runs 17 residues. V was pared by 0 bases and J by 7 bases, with 8 bases of the junction left unmatched. The DNA for the CDR3 is TGCGCCAGCAGCTTGGGGACTAGCGGGAGAGTATGGAATACGCAGTATTTT. Amino acid sequence: CASSLGTSGRVWNTQYF. The entire variable domain, with the rest obtained from reference TRBV5-1 and TRBJ2-3, is as follows: KAGVTQTPRYLIKTRGQQVTLSCSPISGHRSVSWYQQTPGQGLQFLFEYFSETQRNKGNFPGRFSGRQFSNSRSEMNVSTLELGDSALYLCASSLGTSGRVWNTQYFGPGTRLTVL.

This sequence joins TRBV25-1 and TRBJ2-3; D gene unclear. CDR1 and CDR2 from the germline V gene are MGHDK and SYGVNS. The CDR3 has 14 amino acids. With 3 bases removed from V and 7 bases from J, the gap between germline ends came to 14 bases. The CDR3 DNA sequence: TGTGCCAGCAGTGATCTTAAGCATGAGAATACGCAGTATTTT. Translated: CASSDLKHENTQYF.

The gene calls are TRBV3-1 (or the pseudogene TRBV3-2) and TRBJ1-1, with D tentatively TRBD1 (6 bases). Trimming pared 2 bases from V and 6 bases from J, leaving 10 bases between. This CDR3 is 13 amino acids long. Germline CDR1 and CDR2: LGHDT and YNNKEL (reference sequence). The CDR3 DNA sequence: TGTGCCAGCAGCCAAAGGGAGGGGGCTGAAGCTTTCTTT. Its protein product is CASSQREGAEAFF.

This rearrangement joins TRBV28 to TRBJ1-2; 10 bases agree with TRBD1. V lost 8 bases and J lost 5; bases outside the gene matches: 11. The germline V gene encodes CDR1 MDHEN and CDR2 SYDVKM. The CDR3 length is 15 residues. The CDR3 coding sequence is TGTGCCAGCCTCAGACAGGGGGCCTACTTATATGGCTACACCTTC. Its protein is CASLRQGAYLYGYTF.

The gene calls are TRBV7-6 and TRBJ1-1; 9 bases align to TRBD1. J gave up 8 bases and V 4 bases, and 5 bases lay outside the gene matches. CDR1 is SGHVS, CDR2 FNYEAQ, per germline. The CDR3 has 13 amino acids. The CDR3 region has the DNA TGTGCCAGCAGCTCACAGGGGGCGCGGGAAGCTTTCTTT. Encoded protein: CASSSQGAREAFF.

J is TRBJ2-3 and V is TRBV2, with unresolved D. In germline, CDR1 is SNHLY, CDR2 FYNNEI. The V end was cut by 7 bases, the J end by 2 bases, with 10 bases between. This CDR3 has 13 amino acids. The CDR3 bases are TGTGCCAGCAAGGCGCCTACCACAGATACGCAGTATTTT. Its translation is CASKAPTTDTQYF.

The V gene is TRBV30, the J gene TRBJ2-1, with 9 bases lining up with TRBD1. The CDR3 contains 15 residues. Germline V gives CDR1 GTSNPN, CDR2 SVGIG (reference sequence). With V trimmed by 1 base and J by 10 bases, 11 bases remained unmatched. The CDR3 reads CAWSAGDRARVEQFF. CDR3 DNA sequence: TGTGCCTGGAGTGCCGGGGACAGGGCACGGGTCGAGCAGTTCTTC.

This clone appeared a single time. The chain combines TRBV7-9 with TRBJ2-2; 7 nucleotides line up with TRBD2. This CDR3 spans 16 amino acids. The ends lost 4 bases at V and 2 bases at J; junction bases unmatched: 7. Germline loops: CDR1 SEHNR, CDR2 FQNEAQ (reference sequence). This chain's CDR3 is CASSSARDYNTGELFF. The CDR3 coding sequence is TGTGCCAGCAGCTCCGCCCGGGACTACAACACCGGGGAGCTGTTTTTT. The whole variable domain, filled in from reference TRBV7-9 and TRBJ2-2, reads DTGVSQNPRHKITKRGQNVTFRCDPISEHNRLYWYRQTLGQGPEFLTYFQNEAQLEKSRLLSDRFSAERPKGSFSTLEIQRTEQGDSAMYLCASSSARDYNTGELFFGEGSRLTVL.

The chain has TRBV6-5 and TRBJ2-7; the D call may be TRBD1 or TRBD2 (7 bases each). This CDR3 contains 13 residues. V was clipped by 7 bases and J by 5 bases, with 15 bases between them. CDR1 MNHEY and CDR2 SVGAGI come from the germline V gene. The CDR3 spells CASIPPGGDEQYF. CDR3 bases: TGTGCCAGCATCCCCCCAGGGGGGGACGAGCAGTACTTC.

The chain links TRBV2 to TRBJ2-5; TRBD1 might be the D (6 bases). The CDR3 covers 14 residues. Germline-derived CDR1 and CDR2 are SNHLY and FYNNEI. V shed 6 bases and J shed 5 bases, with 16 bases lying between them. This CDR3 is CASSGGGGVETQYF. The CDR3 nucleotides are TGTGCCAGCAGCGGTGGTGGGGGCGTGGAGACCCAGTACTTC.

V is TRBV5-1 and J is TRBJ2-2; D unclear. The germline V gene encodes CDR1 SGHRS and CDR2 YFSETQ. There are 13 residues in the CDR3. Deletions cut 0 bases from V and 3 bases from J, with 3 bases between. The CDR3 loop is CASSLDYTGELFF. In nucleotides, the CDR3 is TGCGCCAGCAGCTTGGATTACACCGGGGAGCTGTTTTTT.

The V call is TRBV6-6, the J call TRBJ1-5, with D possibly matching TRBD1 (5 bases). Germline V CDR1 and CDR2: MNHNY, SVGAGI (reference sequence). Trimming stripped 6 bases from V and 7 bases from J, with 10 bases between. This CDR3 contains 12 residues. The CDR3 DNA reads as TGTGCCAGCAGCCCCGACAGACAGCCCCAGCATTTT. Protein product: CASSPDRQPQHF.

The rearrangement uses TRBV3-1 (or the pseudogene TRBV3-2) and TRBJ1-6; TRBD1 might be the D (5 bases). The CDR3 loop spans 16 amino acids. Germline V gives CDR1 LGHDT, CDR2 YNNKEL (reference sequence). Trimming cost V 0 bases and J 8 bases, with 14 bases left between them. The CDR3 region has the DNA TGTGCCAGCAGCCAAGATTGGGCAGGGTTCCATTCACCCCTCCACTTT. Encoded protein: CASSQDWAGFHSPLHF.